The rows below give T cell receptor beta chains drawn from one sample of a study of blood T cell repertoires in COVID-19. The data were produced by immunoSEQ multiplex PCR, yet TCRdb's version contains in-frame clones alone and is incomplete. The sample holds fewer than 90,000 clones, nearly 95% seen once. Sequenced input: peripheral blood. Every receptor here comes from a human donor with active COVID-19. The donor label of this sample is uncertain. Both conserved end residues are part of each CDR3. The D gene is left open where the match is weak. Clone size is not always given. Where it is, it says once, few, many or a class for expanded clones.

v_call	d_call	j_call	clone_size	cdr3_nt	cdr3_aa
TRBV9	NA	TRBJ1-2	NA	TGTGCCAGCAGCGTAGCGGATGACGGGTATGGCTACACCTTC	CASSVADDGYGYTF
TRBV3-1/TRBV3-2	TRBD1	TRBJ1-1	NA	TGTGCCAGCAGCCCCAGGACAGGGGTGTTTAGCACTGAAGCTTTCTTT	CASSPRTGVFSTEAFF
TRBV29-1	TRBD2	TRBJ2-3	NA	TGCAGCGTTGTAAGGAGCGGGAGATCCACAGATACGCAGTATTTT	CSVVRSGRSTDTQYF
TRBV28	NA	TRBJ1-4	NA	TGTGCCAGCAGCACCCCCGGTCCAGGGAGGGGTGAAAAACTGTTTTTT	CASSTPGPGRGEKLFF
TRBV27	NA	TRBJ1-5	NA	TGTGCCAGCAGCCAATCCCCGGTCCGCAATCAGCCCCAGCATTTT	CASSQSPVRNQPQHF
TRBV10-1	TRBD1	TRBJ1-5	NA	TGCGCCAGCAGTGGGGAGGGACAGGGATGGTGGCCCCAGCATTTT	CASSGEGQGWWPQHF
TRBV12-5	TRBD1	TRBJ1-6	NA	TGTGCTAGTGACGGGACAGGGGCTTTTGGTTCACCCCTCCACTTT	CASDGTGAFGSPLHF
TRBV5-6	NA	TRBJ2-5	NA	TGTGCCAGCAGTCCGTATCTGGGAGTAGAGACCCAGTACTTC	CASSPYLGVETQYF
TRBV29-1	NA	TRBJ1-1	few	TGCAGCGTTAGGACAGACTATGAAGCTTTCTTT	CSVRTDYEAFF
TRBV5-1	NA	TRBJ2-3	NA	TGCGCCAGCAGCCCGACTAGTCTCCCAGATACGCAGTATTTT	CASSPTSLPDTQYF
TRBV5-5	TRBD1	TRBJ2-7	NA	TGTGCCAGCAGCTTGTCCGGGGGTGGGACAGGGACCTACGAGCAGTACTTC	CASSLSGGGTGTYEQYF
TRBV10-1	NA	TRBJ1-4	NA	TGCGCCAGCGCGGGGGCACCAACTAATGAAAAACTGTTTTTT	CASAGAPTNEKLFF
TRBV5-1	TRBD2	TRBJ2-1	NA	TGCGCCGGCTCTACTAGCGGGAGCTACAATGAGCAGTTCTTC	CAGSTSGSYNEQFF
TRBV18	NA	TRBJ2-2	NA	TGTGCCAGCTCACCGAGCGACAACACCGGGGAGCTGTTTTTT	CASSPSDNTGELFF
TRBV2	TRBD1	TRBJ1-5	NA	TGTGCCAGCAGTGACCAGGGGGTCTATAGCAATCAGCCCCAGCATTTT	CASSDQGVYSNQPQHF
TRBV18	TRBD1	TRBJ2-1	NA	TGTGCCAGCTCACCCTCCAACAACAGGGGAAATGAGCAGTTCTTC	CASSPSNNRGNEQFF
TRBV9	TRBD2	TRBJ2-5	NA	TGTGCCAGCAGCGTAGCCCAGCGGGGGAGCCAAGAGACCCAGTACTTC	CASSVAQRGSQETQYF
TRBV15	TRBD2	TRBJ2-5	NA	TGTGCCACCAGCAGAGATCGCTGGGACAGGACTAGCGGGAGTGGAGAGACCCAGTACTTC	CATSRDRWDRTSGSGETQYF
TRBV10-3	NA	TRBJ2-2	NA	TGTGCCCTCGGCCAGGGCGGCACCGGGGAGCTGTTTTTT	CALGQGGTGELFF
TRBV5-1	TRBD1	TRBJ1-5	NA	TGCGCCAGCAGCGTGGGGACAGGGGGTTCTAGCAATCAGCCCCAGCATTTT	CASSVGTGGSSNQPQHF
TRBV3-1/TRBV3-2	NA	TRBJ2-1	NA	TGTGCCAGCAGTAGAGGGTCGACTAGTGGCAATGAGCAGTTCTTC	CASSRGSTSGNEQFF
TRBV6-1	NA	TRBJ1-3	NA	TGTGCCAGCAGTGAAGTGGCTCTGGGAAACACCATATATTTT	CASSEVALGNTIYF
TRBV6-1	NA	TRBJ1-5	NA	TGTGCCAGCAGTGAAAATCAAGGGGCTAATCAGCCCCAGCATTTT	CASSENQGANQPQHF
TRBV29-1	TRBD2	TRBJ2-2	NA	TGCAGCGTTGCAGAAATAGCGGGAGGGGTTTCCGGGGAGCTGTTTTTT	CSVAEIAGGVSGELFF
TRBV19	TRBD1	TRBJ2-3	NA	TGTGCCAGTAGTATCCAGGGGGTGAGGACAGATACGCAGTATTTT	CASSIQGVRTDTQYF
TRBV27	NA	TRBJ2-1	NA	TGTGCCAGCAGCTTAATCAGCGAGGCCAATGAGCAGTTCTTC	CASSLISEANEQFF
TRBV12-5	TRBD1	TRBJ1-5	NA	TGTGCTAGTGGTTTAAATCCGGGACAGGGTAGCAATCAGCCCCAGCATTTT	CASGLNPGQGSNQPQHF
TRBV3-1/TRBV3-2	NA	TRBJ1-5	NA	TGTGCCAGCAGCCAAGATAACGAGGGTCCCCAGCATTTT	CASSQDNEGPQHF
TRBV24-1	NA	TRBJ2-2	NA	TGTGCCACCAGTGATTTGGCGCCGGTTGCCACCGGGGAGCTGTTTTTT	CATSDLAPVATGELFF
TRBV7-2	TRBD2	TRBJ2-4	NA	TGTGCCAGCAGCGCGGGAGGAGACAAAAACATTCAGTACTTC	CASSAGGDKNIQYF
TRBV6-1	NA	TRBJ2-5	NA	TGTGCCAGCAGTGACCGGACTGGAGACCAAGAGACCCAGTACTTC	CASSDRTGDQETQYF
TRBV18	NA	TRBJ2-7	NA	TGTGCCAGCTCACTTTTGCGACAGGACCAGTACTTC	CASSLLRQDQYF
TRBV4-1	NA	TRBJ2-7	NA	TGCGCCAGCAGCCAAGATTTGGTCTTTGCGGGACCGTACTTC	CASSQDLVFAGPYF
TRBV7-2	TRBD2	TRBJ2-3	NA	TGTGCCAGCAGCTTAGGAACTAGCGGGAGCCCCGGGGCAGATACGCAGTATTTT	CASSLGTSGSPGADTQYF
TRBV28	TRBD1	TRBJ1-6	NA	TGTGCCAGCAGTTTACAGCCGGACAGGCATAATTCACCCCTCCACTTT	CASSLQPDRHNSPLHF
TRBV6-5	NA	TRBJ2-5	NA	TGTGCCAGCAGTTACTCGAACAGCGGCGAAGCGCCCCAGTACTTC	CASSYSNSGEAPQYF
TRBV4-1	NA	TRBJ1-2	NA	TGCGCCAGCATTATAAGCGGGGAGGGGGCTAACTATGGCTACACCTTC	CASIISGEGANYGYTF
TRBV5-1	NA	TRBJ1-4	NA	TGCGCCAGCAGCCCGGACGGGGGGTTTGGAGAAAAACTGTTTTTT	CASSPDGGFGEKLFF
TRBV3-1/TRBV3-2	NA	TRBJ2-5	NA	TGTGCCAGCAGCCACCCCCTGGGGAGCGAGACCCAGTACTTC	CASSHPLGSETQYF